This T cell receptor beta chain was captured by sequencing in a study of graft-versus-host responses after intestinal transplantation (dated by TCRdb to the early 2020s). Context from the whole study: The transplants that recipients received were multivisceral, liver-intestinal, or isolated intestinal. A peak of at least 4% donor T cells among recipient peripheral blood mononuclear cells was the definition used for donor T cell macrochimerism. After intestinal transplantation, graft-versus-host and host-versus-graft alloreactive T cell clones in the graft, circulation and bone marrow were tracked using bulk TCR-beta CDR3 sequencing. Samples from a few later patients were sequenced in-house on an Illumina MiSeq with MiXCR processing rather than by the commercial service. Every recipient was given anti-thymocyte globulin induction, followed by around three years of maintenance tacrolimus and steroids. Alloreactive clones were identified by sequencing pre-transplant mixed lymphocyte reaction products and comparing these products with unstimulated pre-transplant donor and recipient T cells. Of the 20 to 25 intestinal transplant recipients enrolled in the cohort, one of whom was a retransplant, a few patients without pretransplant specimens were excluded. Results the study describes overall, beyond this receptor: GvH clones were found in recipient bone marrow, and some of the GvH clones appeared earlier in ileal mucosa or blood, which is consistent with an intestinal mucosal origin. The conclusions were limited by the relatively low number and heterogeneity of the intestinal transplant patients. In the allografts of patients with donor T cell macrochimerism, GvH to HvG T cell clonal ratios were high. Early after transplant, peak levels of circulating GvH clones were associated with declines in HvG clones.

Concerning this clone itself: Its antigen is not yet known. No clone much larger than this one lies a single base away; base qualities are absent.

What this sample's time point label stands for: cells obtained before transplantation from donor or recipient. CD3+CD4+ and CD3+CD8+ populations were FACS-sorted from unstimulated pre-transplant donor and recipient cells taken from spleen or lymph nodes. Library preparation employed the immunoSEQ multiplex PCR assay. For most patients, genomic DNA was isolated using the Qiagen DNeasy Blood and Tissue Kit and was shipped frozen to Adaptive Biotechnologies for TCR sequencing. High-throughput TCR-beta CDR3 sequencing of genomic DNA from most patients was performed by Adaptive Biotechnologies. The authors processed their data as follows. TCR sequencing data for approximately 19 patients were retrieved from Adaptive's ImmunoSEQ software; a few other patients were processed with MiXCR and VDJtools. CD4 versus CD8 sorting errors were corrected by removing sequences found in both subsets at a frequency ratio below 5:1. CDR3 nucleotide sequences shared between donor and recipient were removed because their origin could not be assigned. At least 2-fold expansion over unstimulated cells and a minimum CFSE-low frequency of 0.002% (template counts) or 0.001% (read counts) were required for clones to be classified as alloreactive. Clones were considered mappable if detected in sequenced pre-transplant spleen, lymph node, or MLR CFSE-low populations of the donor or recipient. The cumulative frequency of alloreactive clones was calculated as a percentage of all sequences, weighted by copy number. TCRdb took over this immuneACCESS table, retaining in-frame rearrangements with V and J assigned. Such tables are incomplete; in checked studies, under half of the missing clones stem from an unresolved V gene, and the remainder is unexplained. That table gives V, J and clone size, and the DNA gave D and trimming. This sample has about 88,000 clones in its table, and more than 85% of those were observed once. The ten largest clones take up around 0.37% of the sample.

Taken from cysteine to phenylalanine, the CDR3 has 16 residues. Just CDR3 DNA is preserved here, 48 bases in frame from base 1. Ends trimmed: V by 4 bases, J by 5 bases; bases unmatched to a gene: 12. The germline V gene supplies CDR1 MGHRA and CDR2 YSYEKL. The sequence is built from TRBV4-1 and TRBJ2-7, with 9 bases aligning to TRBD1. The receptor's source is a human donor who was the organ donor for an intestinal transplant. The material was unstimulated CD4+ T cells sorted from spleen or lymph node cells, obtained before transplant. The CDR3: CASSPGAGTGPDEQYF. In nucleotide form, the sequence is TGCGCCAGCAGCCCGGGCGCCGGGACAGGGCCCGACGAGCAGTACTTC.